The source of this T cell receptor beta chain is a study of blood T cell repertoires in COVID-19. In the study overall: Acute-phase and convalescent COVID-19 samples originated in the United States, Italy and Spain. Sample material is recorded as cDNA or gDNA derived from T cells, B-cell-depleted T cells, or PBMCs.

This CDR3 comprises 14 residues. CDR1 and CDR2 (germline): SNHLY, FYNNEI. Enrolled during active infection, Seattle patients were then followed longitudinally. As regards this clone: An end of the junction does not agree with germline; a read error may underlie this.

Original processing methods: Reference gene primer amplification in the assay estimated nucleated cell counts. This table comes from immunoSEQ multiplex PCR, and its TCRdb copy is limited to in-frame clones, with some not included. Clonal size and the V and J genes are those of that table, whereas D and trimming came from the DNA. The sample carries about 160,000 clones, just under 90% recorded once. The chain links TRBV2 to TRBJ1-4; the D is unclear. The specimen sequenced was peripheral blood. The clonotype was recovered from a woman aged 70-85 years with COVID-19, enrolled during active disease. The CDR3 reads CASSRRETNEKLFF. The CDR3 DNA sequence: TGTGCCAGCAGTCGGAGGGAAACAAATGAAAAACTTTTTTTT.